This record covers a single TCR beta chain. J was trimmed by 5 bases and V by 0 bases; bases with no gene match: 10. CDR1 and CDR2 (germline): SGHTA, FQGNSA. This CDR3 comprises 17 residues. The method was immunoSEQ multiplex PCR; TCRdb's version includes in-frame clones alone and lacks a portion of them. The top ten clones hold around 45% of a sample with approximately 50,000 clones, more than 70% of them seen once. This entry belongs to a study of cytotoxic CD8 clonotypes in ibrutinib-treated CLL. Study summary: Response material was collected after a median about 11 months of treatment, range 6 to 36.

This sample comprised PBMCs, obtained after 12 months of ibrutinib treatment. The chain is built from TRBV7-2 and TRBJ2-5, with 9 nucleotides matching TRBD2. The TCR comes from a human donor with chronic lymphocytic leukemia. CDR3 sequence reads: CASSLARGSGSLETQYF. CDR3 in DNA: TGTGCCAGCAGCTTAGCGCGAGGTAGCGGGAGTTTGGAGACCCAGTACTTC.